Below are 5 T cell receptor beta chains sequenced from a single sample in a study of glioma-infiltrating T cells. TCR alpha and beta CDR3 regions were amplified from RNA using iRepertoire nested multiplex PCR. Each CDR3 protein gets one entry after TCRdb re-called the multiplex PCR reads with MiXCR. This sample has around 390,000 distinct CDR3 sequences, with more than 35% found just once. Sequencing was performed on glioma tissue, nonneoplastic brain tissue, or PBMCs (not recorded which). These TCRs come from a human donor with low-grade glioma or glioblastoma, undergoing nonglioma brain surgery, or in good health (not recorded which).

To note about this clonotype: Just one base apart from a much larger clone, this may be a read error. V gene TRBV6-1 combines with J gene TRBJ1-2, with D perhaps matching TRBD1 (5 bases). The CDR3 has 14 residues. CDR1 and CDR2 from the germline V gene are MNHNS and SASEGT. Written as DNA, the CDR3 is TGTGCCAGCACCAAAGGGACGGTCGGCTATGGCTACATCTTC. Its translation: CASTKGTVGYGYIF.

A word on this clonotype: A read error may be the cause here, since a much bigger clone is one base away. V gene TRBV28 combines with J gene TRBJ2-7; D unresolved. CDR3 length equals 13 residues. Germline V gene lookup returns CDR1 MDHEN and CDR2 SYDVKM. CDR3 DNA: TGTGCCAGCAGAGTTACGGCAACCTACGGGCAGTACTTC. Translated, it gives CASRVTATYGQYF.

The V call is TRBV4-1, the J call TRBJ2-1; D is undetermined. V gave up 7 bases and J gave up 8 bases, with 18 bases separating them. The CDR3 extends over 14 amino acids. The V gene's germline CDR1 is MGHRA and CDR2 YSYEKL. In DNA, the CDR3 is TGCGCCAGCACGTACGGGCTCCTTACGGATGAGCAGTTCTTC. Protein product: CASTYGLLTDEQFF.

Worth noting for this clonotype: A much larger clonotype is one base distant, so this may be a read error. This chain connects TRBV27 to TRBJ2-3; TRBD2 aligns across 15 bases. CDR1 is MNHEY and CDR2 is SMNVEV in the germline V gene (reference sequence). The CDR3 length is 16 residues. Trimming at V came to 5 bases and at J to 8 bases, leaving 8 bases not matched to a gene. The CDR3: CASSPTPGLAGGTQYF. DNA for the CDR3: TGTGCCAGCAGTCCCACCCCGGGACTAGCGGGAGGTACGCAGTATTTT.

CDR3 in amino acids: CASSFASSSYNEQFF. CDR3 bases: TGCGCCAGCAGCTTTGCTTCCAGCTCCTACAATGAGCAGTTCTTC. The chain employs TRBV5-1 and TRBJ2-1; D is unresolved. Trimming took 2 bases from V and 0 from J, leaving 9 bases between them. Germline values: CDR1 SGHRS, CDR2 YFSETQ. The CDR3 length is 15 residues.